The rows below give T cell receptor beta chains drawn from one sample of a study of T cells in Graves' hyperthyroidism and ophthalmopathy. TCRdb fed the multiplex PCR reads into MiXCR, producing one record per CDR3 protein. Counted here are under 400,000 distinct CDR3 sequences, about 14% occurring once; the ten biggest clones make up about 11%. Sequencing input: blood. All receptors derive from a woman aged 60-75 years with Graves' hyperthyroidism. Each CDR3 is given without its conserved first and last residue.

J: TRBJ2-5; length: 11; V: TRBV11-2; CDR3: ASSRGTSGPQY
J: TRBJ2-7; length: 16; V: TRBV28; CDR3: ASSPGLAGPLSSYEQY
J: TRBJ1-1; length: 13; V: TRBV6-1; CDR3: ASSRDRELDTEAF
J: TRBJ2-1; length: 12; V: TRBV7-9; CDR3: ASSSTSGRNEQF
J: TRBJ1-1; length: 15; V: TRBV6-1; CDR3: ASSELAGHILNTEAF
J: TRBJ2-5; length: 13; V: TRBV5-5; CDR3: ASSLGVRGQETQY
J: TRBJ2-7; length: 14; V: TRBV7-9; CDR3: ASSLVSGTGLYEQY
J: TRBJ2-7; length: 12; V: TRBV20-1; CDR3: SAPGLAGDYEQY
J: TRBJ1-6; length: 14; V: TRBV19; CDR3: ASRLTNQGSYSPLH
J: TRBJ2-1; length: 14; V: TRBV6-1; CDR3: ASSVVAGGGPSEQF
J: TRBJ2-7; length: 9; V: TRBV28; CDR3: ASVGSDEQY
J: TRBJ2-3; length: 15; V: TRBV20-1; CDR3: SAFFPSGSFLTDTQY
J: TRBJ2-1; length: 13; V: TRBV6-6; CDR3: ASSLLGTSGMEQF
J: TRBJ2-4; length: 13; V: TRBV20-1; CDR3: SARPSTGSKNIQY
J: TRBJ2-7; length: 12; V: TRBV11-1; CDR3: ASSLDLWGYEQY
J: TRBJ2-7; length: 12; V: TRBV28; CDR3: ASSPAEEGDEQY
J: TRBJ2-7; length: 13; V: TRBV5-4; CDR3: ASSPGGAGDNEQY